The 15 T cell receptor beta chains listed next were all sequenced from one sample in a study of cytomegalovirus exposure and HLA in healthy donors. 60 Vbeta and 13 Jbeta primers were used in PCR. Sequenced by immunoSEQ multiplex PCR; TCRdb stores in-frame clones only, minus some. Its clone listing holds about 67,000 clones. The sequencing input was PBMCs. These receptors all come from a young woman in good health and CMV-seronegative.

The V gene is TRBV5-1, the J gene TRBJ2-7; tentatively, D is TRBD2 (6 bases). The CDR3 has 15 residues. Germline CDR1 reads SGHRS; CDR2 reads YFSETQ. Trimming cost V 6 bases and J 2 bases, with 18 bases left between them. CDR3 bases: TGCGCCAGCATCGAAGCGCCGGGCGGGGCCTACGAGCAGTACTTC. Protein: CASIEAPGGAYEQYF.

The chain links TRBV27 to TRBJ2-7; TRBD2 agrees at 7 bases. The germline gives CDR1 MNHEY, CDR2 SMNVEV (reference sequence). After removal of 6 bases from V and 7 bases from J, the junction contained 9 bases not matched to a gene. The CDR3 is 13 amino acids. The CDR3 region is CASRSLWRGEQYF. The DNA for the CDR3 is TGTGCCAGCAGGTCCCTCTGGCGGGGGGAGCAGTACTTC.

The chain uses TRBV9 and TRBJ2-5; possibly TRBD2 for D (6 bases). CDR3 length: 18 residues. Looked up from germline, CDR1 is SGDLS and CDR2 is YYNGEE. V dropped 1 base and J dropped 4 bases, with 23 bases sitting between them. The CDR3 DNA sequence: TGTGCCAGCAGCGTAAGACTAGAGGGTCTGAATGGAGGAGAGACCCAGTACTTC. It specifies CASSVRLEGLNGGETQYF. Full variable domain (rest looked up from reference TRBV9 and TRBJ2-5): DSGVTQTPKHLITATGQRVTLRCSPRSGDLSVYWYQQSLDQGLQFLIQYYNGEERAKGNILERFSAQQFPDLHSELNLSSLELGDSALYFCASSVRLEGLNGGETQYFGPGTRLLVL.

The chain uses TRBV18 and TRBJ1-1; weak D call: TRBD1 (6 bases). The CDR3 is made up of 13 amino acids. Germline lookup yields CDR1 KGHSH and CDR2 LQKENI. The V end was cut by 4 bases, the J end by 3 bases, with 9 bases between. The CDR3 bases are TGTGCCAGCTCACGACAGGCGCACACTGAAGCTTTCTTT. Its translation: CASSRQAHTEAFF. Full variable domain (rest looked up from reference TRBV18 and TRBJ1-1): NAGVMQNPRHLVRRRGQEARLRCSPMKGHSHVYWYRQLPEEGLKFMVYLQKENIIDESGMPKERFSAEFPKEGPSILRIQQVVRGDSAAYFCASSRQAHTEAFFGQGTRLTVV.

The gene calls are TRBV6-5 and TRBJ1-1; D is unresolved. The V end was cut by 2 bases, the J end by 4 bases, with 11 bases between. The CDR3 spans 14 residues. CDR1 is MNHEY and CDR2 is SVGAGI in the germline V gene. The CDR3 DNA reads TGTGCCAGCAGTTACGCCCTGGGGAGCACTGAAGCTTTCTTT. Amino acids: CASSYALGSTEAFF.

This chain links TRBV4-3 with TRBJ2-7, with TRBD2 matching 9 bases. V shed 0 bases and J 2 bases; nucleotides not matched to a gene: 11. In germline, CDR1 is LGHNA, CDR2 YSLEER. This CDR3 has 18 amino acids. This CDR3 reads CASSQELSGGRSAYEQYF. The DNA for the CDR3 is TGCGCCAGCAGCCAAGAACTTAGCGGGGGACGAAGCGCCTACGAGCAGTACTTC.

A word on this clone: One end of the junction does not line up with germline, which may come from a read error. The chain joins TRBV30 to TRBJ2-1; TRBD2 aligns across 11 bases. Germline V gives CDR1 GTSNPN, CDR2 SVGIG (reference sequence). The CDR3 totals 15 residues. Here the CDR3 DNA reads TGTGCCGGGAGTGTAGGTAGCGGGGGGGCCAATGAGCAGTTCTTC. Amino acids: CAGSVGSGGANEQFF.

The CDR3 here is CASSPPDRARETQYF. In DNA, the CDR3 is TGTGCCAGCAGCCCCCCGGACAGGGCTCGAGAGACCCAGTACTTC. The rearrangement links TRBV7-9 to TRBJ2-5, with 8 bases identical to TRBD1. The CDR3 length is 15 residues. The V segment lost 5 bases and the J segment 4 bases; nucleotides outside the gene matches: 9. CDR1 and CDR2 (germline): SEHNR, FQNEAQ (reference sequence).

This sequence joins TRBV9 and TRBJ2-7; 8 positions match TRBD1. This CDR3 has 15 residues. Germline assignment: CDR1 SGDLS and CDR2 YYNGEE. Losses at the gene ends were 4 bases for V and 5 bases for J; bases not matched to a gene: 11. For the CDR3, the DNA is TGTGCCAGCAGCTCGGGACAGGTCGGTGCCGACGAGCAGTACTTC. It codes for CASSSGQVGADEQYF. The complete variable domain, with remaining parts taken from reference TRBV9 and TRBJ2-7, reads DSGVTQTPKHLITATGQRVTLRCSPRSGDLSVYWYQQSLDQGLQFLIQYYNGEERAKGNILERFSAQQFPDLHSELNLSSLELGDSALYFCASSSGQVGADEQYFGPGTRLTVT.

J is TRBJ1-1 and V is TRBV7-2; 9 bases line up with TRBD1. The CDR3 extends over 14 amino acids. Germline V gene lookup returns CDR1 SGHTA and CDR2 FQGNSA. Trimming cost V 5 bases and J 5 bases; bases outside gene matches: 6. The CDR3 sequence: CASSNSGQGTEAFF. DNA for the CDR3: TGTGCCAGCAGCAACTCCGGACAGGGGACTGAAGCTTTCTTT.

The chain joins TRBV6-5 to TRBJ2-1; weak D call: TRBD2 (6 bases). CDR3 length: 14 amino acids. Germline values: CDR1 MNHEY, CDR2 SVGAGI. V lost 2 bases, J lost 12 bases, and 17 bases lay in between. The CDR3 spells CASSYRGGEGPQFF. Here the CDR3 DNA reads TGTGCCAGCAGTTACCGAGGCGGGGAAGGACCGCAGTTCTTC.

CDR3 sequence (DNA): TGTGCCAGCAGTCCTCGGACTAGCGGAACCTACGAGCAGTACTTC. This codes for CASSPRTSGTYEQYF. The genes are TRBV27 and TRBJ2-7; TRBD2 matches 10 bases. Per germline, CDR1 MNHEY and CDR2 SMNVEV (reference sequence). Trimming at V came to 5 bases and at J to 2 bases, leaving 6 bases not matched to a gene. This CDR3 has 15 amino acids.

The chain employs TRBV9 and TRBJ2-1; D is possibly TRBD1 (5 bases). CDR3 length: 16 residues. From germline, CDR1 is SGDLS and CDR2 YYNGEE. Between the trimmed V and J ends, which lost 0 bases and 0 bases, there was a span of 10 bases. CDR3 protein: CASSVAYRSSYNEQFF. For the CDR3, the DNA is TGTGCCAGCAGCGTAGCTTACAGGAGCTCCTACAATGAGCAGTTCTTC.

Remarks on this clone: Other nucleotide sequences from this sample produce the same CDR3. The chain joins TRBV29-1 to TRBJ1-6; D might be TRBD1 (6 bases). CDR1 and CDR2 (germline): SQVTM, ANQGSEA. With 6 bases removed from V and 6 bases from J, the gap between germline ends came to 12 bases. The CDR3 consists of 13 residues. DNA of the CDR3: TGCAGCGTCGCGACAGGTGGTAATTCACCCCTCCACTTT. Its translation: CSVATGGNSPLHF.

The CDR3 sequence: CASSSRVAGAQETQYF. The CDR3 DNA follows: TGTGCCAGCAGTTCTCGGGTAGCGGGGGCCCAAGAGACCCAGTACTTC. The rearrangement links TRBV28 to TRBJ2-5; TRBD2 matches 9 bases. Germline CDR1 MDHEN, CDR2 SYDVKM. V gave up 4 bases and J gave up 1 base; unmatched junction bases: 7. CDR3 length: 16 residues.